Presented here are 28 T cell receptor beta chains from one specimen sequenced in a study of graft-versus-host responses after intestinal transplantation. Graft material was processed, releasing intraepithelial and lamina propria lymphocytes. Sequencing used immunoSEQ multiplex PCR; TCRdb keeps in-frame clones, though not all of them. This repertoire shows around 15,000 clones, 55% to 75% found once; its top ten account for more than 20%. Sample: ileum tissue, taken 700 to 800 days after intestinal transplantation. The receptors were sampled from a human patient who received an intestinal transplant, so some T cells may come from the graft donor.

This clone was seen only a few times. This sequence joins TRBV27 and TRBJ2-5, with TRBD2 matching over 8 bases. With the DNA end fitting TRBJ2-7 better, the J assignment may be wrong. The CDR3 spans 14 residues. CDR1 MNHEY and CDR2 SMNVEV come from the germline V gene (reference sequence). The CDR3 sequence is CASSLRGAGYEQYF. CDR3 DNA: TGTGCCAGCAGTTTGCGGGGGGCGGGCTACGAGCAGTACTTC.

V is TRBV5-4 and J is TRBJ2-1; D is uncertain. V lost 1 base to trimming and J lost 0 bases, with 5 bases between them. The CDR3 consists of 14 residues. Germline V gene sequence: CDR1 SGHNT, CDR2 YYREEE (reference sequence). The CDR3 sequence: CASSLRGSYNEQFF. Here the CDR3 DNA reads TGTGCCAGCAGCTTGCGCGGCTCCTACAATGAGCAGTTCTTC.

There are a few counts of this clone. This chain connects TRBV6-1 to TRBJ2-2; 9 bases agree with TRBD1. Germline loops: CDR1 MNHNS, CDR2 SASEGT. The CDR3 spans 13 residues. V was pared by 6 bases and J by 6 bases, with 2 bases of the junction left unmatched. The CDR3 sequence: CASRGQGPGELFF. DNA for the CDR3: TGTGCCAGCAGGGGACAGGGTCCCGGGGAGCTGTTTTTT.

This sequence joins TRBV5-1 and TRBJ2-1; 8 nucleotides align to TRBD2. The CDR3 sequence is 15 residues long. J gave up 4 bases and V 1 base, and 4 bases lay outside the gene matches. Looked up from germline, CDR1 is SGHRS and CDR2 is YFSETQ. The CDR3 DNA reads as TGCGCCAGCAGCTTGATCAGCGGGGGTTACAATGAGCAGTTCTTC. Translating gives CASSLISGGYNEQFF. Full variable domain (remainder filled in from reference TRBV5-1 and TRBJ2-1): KAGVTQTPRYLIKTRGQQVTLSCSPISGHRSVSWYQQTPGQGLQFLFEYFSETQRNKGNFPGRFSGRQFSNSRSEMNVSTLELGDSALYLCASSLISGGYNEQFFGPGTRLTVL.

This chain connects TRBV6-1 to TRBJ2-1, with D tentatively TRBD1 or TRBD2 (6 bases each). Germline V gene data show CDR1 as MNHNS and CDR2 as SASEGT. The V gene lost 6 bases and the J gene lost 3 bases, with 15 bases spanning the gap. This CDR3 has 15 residues. This CDR3 is CASRLPGGRYNEQFF. The CDR3 DNA reads TGTGCCAGCAGACTCCCTGGGGGGCGCTACAATGAGCAGTTCTTC.

J is TRBJ2-7 and V is TRBV6-5; TRBD2 might be the D (6 bases). Deletions cut 0 bases from V and 0 bases from J, with 9 bases between. Looked up from germline, CDR1 is MNHEY and CDR2 is SVGAGI. The CDR3 contains 15 residues. CDR3 DNA sequence: TGTGCCAGCAGTTACTCGAGGCGGGGCTCCTACGAGCAGTACTTC. Protein product: CASSYSRRGSYEQYF.

The chain employs TRBV30 and TRBJ2-7; possible D gene TRBD2, 5 bases. Germline V gene data show CDR1 as GTSNPN and CDR2 as SVGIG (reference sequence). The ends were cut back, 0 bases at V and 0 bases at J, with 12 bases in the middle. The CDR3 runs 15 residues. Here the CDR3 DNA reads TGTGCCTGGAGTGTGGGAGCGGTTGCCTCCTACGAGCAGTACTTC. Translated: CAWSVGAVASYEQYF.

The gene calls are TRBV7-2 and TRBJ2-3; no clear D gene. CDR3 length: 11 amino acids. V gave up 2 bases and J gave up 5 bases, with 2 bases separating them. Germline V gives CDR1 SGHTA, CDR2 FQGNSA. The CDR3 protein is CASSLRDTQYF. The CDR3 bases are TGTGCCAGCAGCTTACGAGATACGCAGTATTTT.

This chain uses TRBV30 with TRBJ1-1; D is undetermined. V lost 1 base and J 0 bases, leaving 12 bases between the germline ends. CDR1 is GTSNPN, CDR2 SVGIG, per germline (reference sequence). This CDR3 is built from 15 residues. This CDR3 is CAWSGAASMNTEAFF. The CDR3, as DNA: TGTGCCTGGAGTGGGGCAGCTTCGATGAACACTGAAGCTTTCTTT.

J is TRBJ2-2 and V is TRBV18, with D uncertain. The V end lost 2 bases, the J end lost 5 bases, and 6 bases lay between the germline ends. CDR1 KGHSH and CDR2 LQKENI come from the germline V gene. CDR3 length equals 13 residues. The CDR3: CASSPVRTGELFF. DNA of the CDR3: TGTGCCAGCTCACCAGTTCGAACCGGGGAGCTGTTTTTT.

This clone was observed a single time. The DNA of the CDR3 is TGTGCCAGCAGCGTAGGGACTAGCGGGGGCCGGGGCACAGATACGCAGTATTTT. Its protein is CASSVGTSGGRGTDTQYF. J is TRBJ2-3 and V is TRBV9; 13 nucleotides match TRBD2. CDR3 size: 18 residues. Unmatched junction bases numbered 5, after V lost 0 bases and J lost 1 base. In germline, CDR1 is SGDLS, CDR2 YYNGEE.

This chain links TRBV5-4 with TRBJ2-1, with D tentatively TRBD1 (6 bases). Trimming shortened V by 0 bases and J by 3 bases, and 10 bases separated the two germline ends. Germline loops: CDR1 SGHNT, CDR2 YYREEE (reference sequence). The CDR3 consists of 15 residues. Here the CDR3 reads CASSLGGRIYNEQFF. The CDR3 DNA reads TGTGCCAGCAGCTTGGGGGGGCGAATCTACAATGAGCAGTTCTTC.

There are a few counts of this clone. V gene TRBV4-1 combines with J gene TRBJ2-3; 12 bases agree with TRBD2. CDR3 length equals 16 residues. Germline values: CDR1 MGHRA, CDR2 YSYEKL. The V segment lost 3 bases and the J segment 8 bases; nucleotides outside the gene matches: 9. The CDR3 protein is CASSHLLAGGPSTQYF. Here the CDR3 DNA reads TGCGCCAGCAGCCATCTTCTAGCGGGGGGGCCATCTACGCAGTATTTT.

This chain joins TRBV6-1 and TRBJ1-1; 7 nucleotides agree with TRBD1. Losses at the gene ends were 7 bases for V and 6 bases for J; bases not matched to a gene: 5. This CDR3 is 12 amino acids long. CDR1 and CDR2 from the germline V gene are MNHNS and SASEGT. The CDR3 DNA reads TGTGCCAGCACTACAGGGGTGCCTGAAGCTTTCTTT. It is translated as CASTTGVPEAFF.

The chain links TRBV7-8 to TRBJ2-1; D is unresolved. The CDR3 runs 15 residues. CDR1 SGHVS and CDR2 FQNEAQ come from the germline V gene. Between the trimmed V and J ends, which lost 4 bases and 2 bases, there was a span of 12 bases. The DNA for the CDR3 is TGTGCCAGCAGCTCCCAGCCGGGTACCTACAATGAGCAGTTCTTC. It is translated as CASSSQPGTYNEQFF.

The chain joins TRBV10-3 to TRBJ1-5; D call uncertain. The CDR3 has 14 residues. CDR1 and CDR2 (germline): ENHRY, SYGVKD. Between the trimmed V and J ends, which lost 1 base and 15 bases, there was a span of 19 bases. CDR3 coding DNA: TGTGCCATCAGTGAGTTCCGTCAGTCGAGACATCGGCATTTT. This codes for CAISEFRQSRHRHF.

The chain recombines TRBV6-1 with TRBJ1-1; D unresolved. Per the germline V gene, CDR1 is MNHNS and CDR2 is SASEGT. The CDR3 covers 13 residues. V lost 6 bases, J lost 5 bases, and 13 bases lay in between. The chain's CDR3 is CASREPGGTEAFF. CDR3 bases: TGTGCCAGCAGGGAACCTGGAGGGACTGAAGCTTTCTTT.

This chain connects TRBV15 to TRBJ2-5; the D call may be TRBD1 or TRBD2 (5 bases each). Germline V gives CDR1 LNHNV, CDR2 YYDKDF (reference sequence). Trimming removed 8 bases at V and 1 base at J, with 17 bases between. CDR3 length: 15 amino acids. The CDR3 DNA reads TGTGCCACCTATAATGAGGGGACGGGCCAAGAGACCCAGTACTTC. As protein: CATYNEGTGQETQYF.

V is TRBV6-1 and J is TRBJ2-7; D remains unclear. This CDR3 has 13 residues. V was cut by 5 bases and J by 4 bases, with 12 bases left in between. The germline gives CDR1 MNHNS, CDR2 SASEGT. The CDR3 coding sequence is TGTGCCAGCAGTCCCCGGGCGCCGTACGAGCAGTACTTC. Translation: CASSPRAPYEQYF.

The rearrangement links TRBV28 to TRBJ2-7, with 8 bases that match TRBD1. The V segment lost 4 bases and the J segment 9 bases; nucleotides outside the gene matches: 14. The CDR3 runs 15 residues. CDR1 and CDR2 (germline): MDHEN, SYDVKM. The CDR3 coding sequence is TGTGCCAGCAGTTACGGACCGGGACAGGCCTCCGGGCAGTACTTC. This codes for CASSYGPGQASGQYF.

About this clone: This may be a read error, as it is one base from a much larger clone. The rearrangement joins TRBV5-6 to TRBJ2-7; maybe TRBD1 (5 bases). With 0 bases removed from V and 5 bases from J, the gap between germline ends came to 12 bases. The germline V gene has CDR1 SGHDT and CDR2 YYEEEE. The CDR3 extends over 14 amino acids. The CDR3 protein is CASSLGAGWNEQYF. In DNA, the CDR3 is TGTGCCAGCAGCTTGGGGGCAGGGTGGAACGAGCAGTACTTC.

This chain uses TRBV28 with TRBJ2-5, with a tentative D call TRBD2 (7 bases). With the DNA end fitting TRBJ2-7 better, the J assignment may be wrong. Germline CDR1 reads MDHEN; CDR2 reads SYDVKM. This CDR3 contains 16 residues. CDR3 in amino acids: CASSSLEGGSSYEQYF. DNA of the CDR3: TGTGCCAGCAGCTCATTGGAGGGGGGGTCCTCCTACGAGCAGTACTTC.

The chain recombines TRBV19 with TRBJ2-7, with D hard to call. V was shortened by 3 bases and J by 3 bases, with 12 bases between the two germline ends. This CDR3 has 14 amino acids. Germline V gene sequence: CDR1 LNHDA, CDR2 SQIVND (reference sequence). Here the CDR3 reads CASSMPGRDYEQYF. The DNA of the CDR3 is TGTGCCAGTAGTATGCCTGGACGCGACTACGAGCAGTACTTC.

This chain joins TRBV28 and TRBJ2-6; D is perhaps TRBD1 or TRBD2 (6 bases each). The CDR3 covers 15 residues. Germline V lookup: CDR1 MDHEN, CDR2 SYDVKM. Trimming removed 3 bases from V and 2 bases from J, with 8 bases in between. The CDR3 DNA sequence: TGTGCCAGCAGTTTGGGGGGCGCTGGGGCCAACGTCCTGACTTTC. It yields the protein CASSLGGAGANVLTF.

The rearrangement joins TRBV28 to TRBJ2-3; the D is unclear. Looked up from germline, CDR1 is MDHEN and CDR2 is SYDVKM. V was cut by 2 bases and J by 0 bases, with 6 bases left in between. The CDR3 loop spans 14 amino acids. CDR3 amino acids: CASSLGSSTDTQYF. CDR3 nucleotide sequence: TGTGCCAGCAGTTTAGGGTCTAGCACAGATACGCAGTATTTT.

The chain is built from TRBV28 and TRBJ1-4; D is unresolved. The V end was cut by 3 bases, the J end by 2 bases, with 10 bases between. CDR1 is MDHEN and CDR2 is SYDVKM in the germline V gene. The length of the CDR3 is 15 residues. CDR3 DNA sequence: TGTGCCAGCAGTTTTGCGGGAGTTACTAATGAAAAACTGTTTTTT. Amino acids: CASSFAGVTNEKLFF.

This chain joins TRBV28 and TRBJ1-3; D possibly corresponds to TRBD1 (6 bases). This CDR3 has 15 amino acids. Germline CDR1 is MDHEN and CDR2 is SYDVKM. V was shortened by 8 bases and J by 0 bases, with 14 bases between the two germline ends. This chain's CDR3 is CASVPGHSSGNTIYF. The CDR3 DNA is TGTGCCAGCGTGCCGGGACACAGCTCTGGAAACACCATATATTTT.

The genes are TRBV19 and TRBJ1-1, with no clear D. V lost 2 bases and J lost 0, with 4 bases in between. The V gene's germline CDR1 is LNHDA and CDR2 SQIVND (reference sequence). CDR3 length equals 13 residues. This CDR3 is CASSIQVNTEAFF. In DNA, the CDR3 is TGTGCCAGTAGTATACAGGTGAACACTGAAGCTTTCTTT.